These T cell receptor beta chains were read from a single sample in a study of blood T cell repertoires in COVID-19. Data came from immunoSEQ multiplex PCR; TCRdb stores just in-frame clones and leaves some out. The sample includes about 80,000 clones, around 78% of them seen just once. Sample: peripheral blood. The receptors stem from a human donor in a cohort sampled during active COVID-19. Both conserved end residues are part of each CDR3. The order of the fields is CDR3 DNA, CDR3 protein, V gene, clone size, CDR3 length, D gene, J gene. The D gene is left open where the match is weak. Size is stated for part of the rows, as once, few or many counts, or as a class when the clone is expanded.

CDR3 DNA: TGTGCCAGCAGCTGGAGGGGGGGAGATGGAAACACCATATATTTT
CDR3 protein: CASSWRGGDGNTIYF
V gene: TRBV5-6
clone size: once
CDR3 length: 15
D gene: NA
J gene: TRBJ1-3

CDR3 DNA: TGTGCCAGCACAGGGGTACCCTACAATGAGCAGTTCTTC
CDR3 protein: CASTGVPYNEQFF
V gene: TRBV19
clone size: many
CDR3 length: 13
D gene: TRBD1
J gene: TRBJ2-1

CDR3 DNA: TGTGCCTGGAGAGAGCGACCCGACTATGGCTACACCTTC
CDR3 protein: CAWRERPDYGYTF
V gene: TRBV30
clone size: NA
CDR3 length: 13
D gene: NA
J gene: TRBJ1-2

CDR3 DNA: TGTGCCAGCAGCTTAGACTACCTCGGCACCGGGGAGCTGTTTTTT
CDR3 protein: CASSLDYLGTGELFF
V gene: TRBV11-3
clone size: NA
CDR3 length: 15
D gene: NA
J gene: TRBJ2-2

CDR3 DNA: TGTGCCACCAGTGATCTACAGGGCGGGGAGCAGTACTTC
CDR3 protein: CATSDLQGGEQYF
V gene: TRBV24-1
clone size: few
CDR3 length: 13
D gene: NA
J gene: TRBJ2-7

CDR3 DNA: TGTGCCAGCAGCAAGGGGGCCGGCACCGGGGAGCTGTTTTTT
CDR3 protein: CASSKGAGTGELFF
V gene: TRBV7-2
clone size: NA
CDR3 length: 14
D gene: TRBD1
J gene: TRBJ2-2

CDR3 DNA: TGCGCCAGCAGCTTGGAAGGTATAGGCGCGGGTGGTGAGCAGTTCTTC
CDR3 protein: CASSLEGIGAGGEQFF
V gene: TRBV5-1
clone size: once
CDR3 length: 16
D gene: NA
J gene: TRBJ2-1

CDR3 DNA: TGTGCCAGCAGTTACTCGGACTTGAGGACTGAAGCTTTCTTT
CDR3 protein: CASSYSDLRTEAFF
V gene: TRBV6-5
clone size: NA
CDR3 length: 14
D gene: NA
J gene: TRBJ1-1

CDR3 DNA: TGTGCCAGCAGTCCCCTAGGGGAAGGTAGCAATCAGCCCCAGCATTTT
CDR3 protein: CASSPLGEGSNQPQHF
V gene: TRBV27
clone size: NA
CDR3 length: 16
D gene: NA
J gene: TRBJ1-5

CDR3 DNA: TGCGCCAGCAGCACCGGACTAGCGGGAGGGATAAAAGAGACCCAGTACTTC
CDR3 protein: CASSTGLAGGIKETQYF
V gene: TRBV5-1
clone size: NA
CDR3 length: 17
D gene: TRBD2
J gene: TRBJ2-5

CDR3 DNA: TGCGCCAGCAGCTTGAGCGGTATGAGCTCTGGAAACACCATATATTTT
CDR3 protein: CASSLSGMSSGNTIYF
V gene: TRBV5-1
clone size: NA
CDR3 length: 16
D gene: NA
J gene: TRBJ1-3

CDR3 DNA: TGTGCCAGCACCCAGGGACAGACAGACACAGATACGCAGTATTTT
CDR3 protein: CASTQGQTDTDTQYF
V gene: TRBV2
clone size: once
CDR3 length: 15
D gene: TRBD1
J gene: TRBJ2-3

CDR3 DNA: TGTGCCAGCAGTCCCGGGGTCTACACTGAAGCTTTCTTT
CDR3 protein: CASSPGVYTEAFF
V gene: TRBV6-5
clone size: NA
CDR3 length: 13
D gene: NA
J gene: TRBJ1-1

CDR3 DNA: TGTGCCAGCAGTTTGGGACTTCACACCGGGGAGCTGTTTTTT
CDR3 protein: CASSLGLHTGELFF
V gene: TRBV27
clone size: NA
CDR3 length: 14
D gene: NA
J gene: TRBJ2-2

CDR3 DNA: TGTGCCAGCAGTCAGACTAGCGGGGGAGTTTACAATGAGCAGTTCTTC
CDR3 protein: CASSQTSGGVYNEQFF
V gene: TRBV27
clone size: NA
CDR3 length: 16
D gene: TRBD2
J gene: TRBJ2-1

CDR3 DNA: TGTGCCAGTAGTATCTCAGGGGCGGCCTCCTACGAGCAGTACTTC
CDR3 protein: CASSISGAASYEQYF
V gene: TRBV19
clone size: NA
CDR3 length: 15
D gene: NA
J gene: TRBJ2-7

CDR3 DNA: TGTGCCAGCAGCGTAGTTGCGGGGGGTATACAAGAGACCCAGTACTTC
CDR3 protein: CASSVVAGGIQETQYF
V gene: TRBV9
clone size: NA
CDR3 length: 16
D gene: TRBD2
J gene: TRBJ2-5

CDR3 DNA: TGTGCCATCAGCGAAGGGGGGGTCAATCAGCCCCAGCATTTT
CDR3 protein: CAISEGGVNQPQHF
V gene: TRBV10-3
clone size: NA
CDR3 length: 14
D gene: NA
J gene: TRBJ1-5

CDR3 DNA: TGTGCCAGTAGTCTCCCGACCCGAGGAGATCAGCCCCAGCATTTT
CDR3 protein: CASSLPTRGDQPQHF
V gene: TRBV19
clone size: NA
CDR3 length: 15
D gene: NA
J gene: TRBJ1-5

CDR3 DNA: TGTGCCAGCAGCTTAGTGGCCATCAGATTCTTAGAGACCCAGTACTTC
CDR3 protein: CASSLVAIRFLETQYF
V gene: TRBV7-9
clone size: few
CDR3 length: 16
D gene: NA
J gene: TRBJ2-5

CDR3 DNA: TGCGCCAGCAGCCTGACTAGCGGGACAGGCACAGATACGCAGTATTTT
CDR3 protein: CASSLTSGTGTDTQYF
V gene: TRBV4-1
clone size: NA
CDR3 length: 16
D gene: TRBD2
J gene: TRBJ2-3

CDR3 DNA: TGCGCCAGCAGCGCAGTCCCGGGACTAGCCGGCACAGATACGCAGTATTTT
CDR3 protein: CASSAVPGLAGTDTQYF
V gene: TRBV5-1
clone size: NA
CDR3 length: 17
D gene: TRBD2
J gene: TRBJ2-3

CDR3 DNA: TGTGCCAGCAGTTGGACAGGGGCTAAAAAAAACATTCAGTACTTC
CDR3 protein: CASSWTGAKKNIQYF
V gene: TRBV6-2/TRBV6-3
clone size: NA
CDR3 length: 15
D gene: TRBD1
J gene: TRBJ2-4

CDR3 DNA: TGTGCCAGCAGTTTATCCGGGACAGCCTCCTACGAGCAGTACTTC
CDR3 protein: CASSLSGTASYEQYF
V gene: TRBV27
clone size: NA
CDR3 length: 15
D gene: TRBD1
J gene: TRBJ2-7

CDR3 DNA: TGTGCCAGCAGCTTGGCCGCCGGGAGGGGCCTTGGCTACACCTTC
CDR3 protein: CASSLAAGRGLGYTF
V gene: TRBV5-5
clone size: NA
CDR3 length: 15
D gene: NA
J gene: TRBJ1-2

CDR3 DNA: TGTGCCAGTGGACTGGCCAGCGGGAGGTGGGGTAATGAGCAGTTCTTC
CDR3 protein: CASGLASGRWGNEQFF
V gene: TRBV30
clone size: NA
CDR3 length: 16
D gene: TRBD2
J gene: TRBJ2-1

CDR3 DNA: TGTGCCAGCAGCGACCTCACCGGGACAGGGGGAAACACCATATATTTT
CDR3 protein: CASSDLTGTGGNTIYF
V gene: TRBV9
clone size: NA
CDR3 length: 16
D gene: TRBD1
J gene: TRBJ1-3

CDR3 DNA: TGCGCCAGCAGCTTGGGACAGCAAGGCTACACCTTC
CDR3 protein: CASSLGQQGYTF
V gene: TRBV5-1
clone size: NA
CDR3 length: 12
D gene: NA
J gene: TRBJ1-2